This T cell receptor beta chain was sequenced in a study of blood T cell repertoires in COVID-19 (TCRdb year 2020). Broadly, across the study: The collaborator samples originated in the United States, Italy and Spain and spanned the acute and convalescent phases of COVID-19. Subjects who had been exposed to COVID-19, were actively infected with it, or had recovered from it provided the deeply sampled blood TCRbeta repertoires that made up the dataset. Nearly every sample came with metadata listing a de-identified subject ID, COVID-19 status, age in years and sex. The material from the prospective study consisted of cDNA or gDNA derived from T cells, B-cell-depleted T cells, or PBMCs. Where HLA class I and class II types were available, the types were taken from metadata supplied by the sample provider, not from assay-based typing. The samples were drawn from the first 160 participants of the ongoing ImmuneRACE study and from 1,200 or so subjects provided by 6 global collaborators. The repertoires were released in a freely available public database intended as a resource for research on the immune response to SARS-CoV-2. Broader findings and caveats from the paper: Clinical and demographic metadata were provided uncurated, with the amount varying by source and participant.

The immunoSEQ Assay, a bias-controlled multiplex PCR, was used to amplify TCRbeta CDR3 regions from genomic DNA. Per the authors' processing: The number of nucleated cells in each sample was estimated from the amplification of reference gene primers within the assay. Sequence reads were collapsed and filtered to measure the absolute abundance of every unique TCRbeta CDR3 rearrangement. Productive Simpson clonality was computed per sample as the square root of Simpson's diversity index over productive rearrangements. TCRdb took over this immuneACCESS table, retaining in-frame rearrangements with V and J assigned. Such tables are incomplete; in checked studies, under half of the missing clones stem from an unresolved V gene, and the remainder is unexplained. V, J and clone size are taken as reported in that table, and D and trimming were inferred from the DNA itself. A total of 200,000 to 300,000 clones appear in this sample, 70% to 90% of them only once. Roughly 5% of the sample is in the top ten clones.

Regarding this clone: What antigen it recognizes has not been identified. No much larger clone is present one base from it, and per-base qualities are unavailable.

One collaborating source in Seattle enrolled patients while the patients were actively infected and followed the patients over time throughout the course of disease. Whole blood was collected in K2EDTA tubes by collaborating institutions according to the institutions' own protocols. Collaborator samples were shipped for TCRbeta analysis as frozen whole blood, isolated PBMCs, or DNA extracted from either sample type. This receptor was obtained from a woman aged 55-75 years with COVID-19, enrolled during active disease. The sequencing sample was made of peripheral blood.

The DNA reads TGTGCCAGCAGGGAACTAGCGGGAGTAGAGAATGAGCAGTTCTTC. Translated, this gives CASRELAGVENEQFF. Recombination joined TRBV6-4 with TRBJ2-1, with TRBD2 matching 11 junction bases. Including cysteine and phenylalanine, the CDR3 has 15 amino acids. Left in the record is the CDR3 DNA by itself, 45 bases read in frame from the first base. CDR1 and CDR2, per the germline V gene, are MRHNA and SNTAGT. The V end gives up 6 bases and the J end 7 bases, leaving 8 bases in the junction not matched to a gene.